A selection of T cell receptor beta chains follows, all from one sample in a study of radiation and T cells in renal cell carcinoma. Here immunoSEQ multiplex PCR was the method, and the copy in TCRdb shows in-frame clones only, minus some. The sample lists roughly 170,000 clones, 88% seen once, with about 10% in the top ten. The sample in question was blood, obtained from a patient whose treatment included radiotherapy and nephrectomy. These receptors all stem from a woman aged 45-65 years with renal cell carcinoma. Each CDR3 is given with its conserved first and last residue. The D gene is left open where the match is weak. The size entry is marked missing in some rows and otherwise reads once, few, many or a size class.

V gene	clone size	J gene	D gene	CDR3 DNA	CDR3 protein
TRBV5-1	-	TRBJ2-6	-	TGCGCCAGCAGCTTGATCGACAGCTCTGGGGCCAACGTCCTGACTTTC	CASSLIDSSGANVLTF
TRBV5-4	-	TRBJ2-7	TRBD1	TGTGCCAGCAGCTTCCGGGACAGGGGCGACGAGCAGTACTTC	CASSFRDRGDEQYF
TRBV5-1	-	TRBJ2-2	TRBD1	TGCGCCAGCAGCTTGGAGGCAGGGGGTGCCGGGGAGCTGTTTTTT	CASSLEAGGAGELFF
TRBV4-3	-	TRBJ1-2	-	TGCGCCAGCAGCCAAGGGGCAGACGTTTCTAACTATGGCTACACCTTC	CASSQGADVSNYGYTF
TRBV7-9	-	TRBJ1-1	-	TGTGCCAGCAGGAGACGTGTCGAAGCTTTCTTT	CASRRRVEAFF
TRBV4-1	-	TRBJ1-5	-	TGCGCCAGCAGCCCCAAAACCGGGACGGCGAGAAATCAGCCCCAGCATTTT	CASSPKTGTARNQPQHF
TRBV7-2	-	TRBJ2-1	-	TGTGCCAGCAGTCCAGGGGGGACCTTGTACAATGAGCAGTTCTTC	CASSPGGTLYNEQFF
TRBV18	-	TRBJ2-5	-	TGTGCCAGCTCCGGGACTGTCCAAGAGACCCAGTACTTC	CASSGTVQETQYF
TRBV20-1	-	TRBJ1-1	-	TGCAGTGCGGGGAGGACTGAAGCTTTCTTT	CSAGRTEAFF
TRBV6-6	-	TRBJ1-1	-	TGTGCCAGCATCGTAGGGAGGGGGATGGAGAACACTGAAGCTTTCTTT	CASIVGRGMENTEAFF
TRBV11-3	-	TRBJ2-3	-	TGTGCCAGCAGCCTTAGGGGGGTCACAGATACGCAGTATTTT	CASSLRGVTDTQYF
TRBV18	-	TRBJ2-1	-	TGTGCCAGCTCACCATCCTCAGGGTACTTCGACAATGAGCAGTTCTTC	CASSPSSGYFDNEQFF
TRBV7-2	-	TRBJ1-6	-	TGTGCCAGCAGCCCCCTCCAAACTAATTCACCCCTCCACTTT	CASSPLQTNSPLHF
TRBV7-8	-	TRBJ1-6	-	TGTGCCAGCAGCTTACCGGGGTCTTATTCACCCCTCCACTTT	CASSLPGSYSPLHF
TRBV6-6	-	TRBJ2-7	-	TGTGCCAGCAGTTACGCCGGGACCTTTAGGGAGCAGTACTTC	CASSYAGTFREQYF
TRBV6-5	-	TRBJ2-7	-	TGTGCCACCCAGAAGGGTTTTACCTACGAGCAGTACTTC	CATQKGFTYEQYF
TRBV11-1	-	TRBJ2-7	TRBD2	TGTGCCAGCAGCTTAATTGGGACTAACGAGCAGTACTTC	CASSLIGTNEQYF
TRBV19	-	TRBJ1-6	TRBD1	TGTGCCAGTAGTACGGACAGGGGAGGCTCACCCCTCCACTTT	CASSTDRGGSPLHF
TRBV7-9	-	TRBJ1-2	-	TGTGCCAGCAGCTTAGGTCATCAGGGTGATGGCTACACCTTC	CASSLGHQGDGYTF
TRBV5-4	-	TRBJ1-2	-	TGTGCCAGCAGCTTGGTTGTCGGAGCCTTGTATGGCTACACCTTC	CASSLVVGALYGYTF
TRBV4-1	-	TRBJ1-4	TRBD1	TGCGCCAGCAGCCAATCCGGGACAGGGAGTGAAAAACTGTTTTTT	CASSQSGTGSEKLFF
TRBV6-5	-	TRBJ2-7	-	TGTGCCAGCAGCCCTCAGACAGTCTCCTACGAGCAGTACTTC	CASSPQTVSYEQYF
TRBV6-5	-	TRBJ2-1	TRBD1	TGTGCCAGCAGTAGGATCGGGACAGGGCTCAATGAGCAGTTCTTC	CASSRIGTGLNEQFF
TRBV7-9	-	TRBJ2-3	TRBD2	TGTGCCAGCAGCTTGACGACTAGCCCGACAGATACGCAGTATTTT	CASSLTTSPTDTQYF
TRBV6-6	-	TRBJ2-3	-	TGTGCCAGCAGTTACAGGGAAGACTCGCAGTATTTT	CASSYREDSQYF
TRBV30	-	TRBJ2-5	-	TGTGCCTGGGGGCGAACGCGGCAGACCCAGTACTTC	CAWGRTRQTQYF
TRBV5-1	-	TRBJ2-5	-	TGCGCCAGCAGCTTACAGGGTTGGGGGGAGACCCAGTACTTC	CASSLQGWGETQYF
TRBV6-6	-	TRBJ1-1	-	TGTGCCAGCAGGTACAGGGAGAACACTGAAGCTTTCTTT	CASRYRENTEAFF
TRBV6-1	-	TRBJ1-2	-	TGTGCCAGCAGTTTGTACAGGACAAACTATGGCTACACCTTC	CASSLYRTNYGYTF
TRBV5-1	-	TRBJ1-5	-	TGCGCCAGCAGTTCTCTCGGAGGCAATCAGCCCCAGCATTTT	CASSSLGGNQPQHF
TRBV5-1	-	TRBJ1-1	-	TGCGCCAGCAAGGTAGGGGGAATGGACACTGAAGCTTTCTTT	CASKVGGMDTEAFF
TRBV6-5	-	TRBJ1-2	-	TGTGCCAGCCGGGGGGTTAACTATGGCTACACCTTC	CASRGVNYGYTF
TRBV7-2	-	TRBJ2-5	-	TGTGCCAGCAGCTTGAACAACCAAGAGACCCAGTACTTC	CASSLNNQETQYF
TRBV18	-	TRBJ1-4	TRBD1	TGTGCCAGCTCACCACAGTCTCTAGGGGACAGATCAGAAAAACTGTTTTTT	CASSPQSLGDRSEKLFF
TRBV9	-	TRBJ2-5	TRBD2	TGTGCCAGCAGCGCCGAGACTAGCGGGGAAGAGACCCAGTACTTC	CASSAETSGEETQYF
TRBV7-9	-	TRBJ1-2	-	TGTGCCAGCAGCCCGCGCAGGGGAGAGGGATACACCTTC	CASSPRRGEGYTF
TRBV5-5	-	TRBJ2-7	-	TGTGCCAGCAGGGAGGATGGTGACGAGCAGTACTTC	CASREDGDEQYF
TRBV6-1	-	TRBJ1-2	-	TGTGCCAGCAGTGAAGTTAGCCCGAACTATGGCTACACCTTC	CASSEVSPNYGYTF
TRBV9	-	TRBJ2-1	TRBD2	TGTGCCAGCAGCGTAGGAGGTCTAGCGGGCTACAATGAGCAGTTCTTC	CASSVGGLAGYNEQFF
TRBV7-2	-	TRBJ2-5	TRBD2	TGTGCCAGCACCAAACGATACGCTAGCGGGGGACCACAAGAGACCCAGTACTTC	CASTKRYASGGPQETQYF
TRBV14	once	TRBJ2-1	-	TGTGCCAGCAGCCCAGTCAGCTCCTACAATGAGCAGTTCTTC	CASSPVSSYNEQFF
TRBV30	few	TRBJ1-6	TRBD1	TGTGCCTGGAGTGCAGGGACAGATAATTCACCCCTCCACTTT	CAWSAGTDNSPLHF
TRBV4-3	-	TRBJ2-3	TRBD1	TGCGCCAGCAGCCCAAGAGGGCAGGGGGCACGAGATACGCAGTATTTT	CASSPRGQGARDTQYF
TRBV19	-	TRBJ2-7	TRBD1	TGTGCCAGTAGTAATACAGGGGACAGCGAGCAGTACTTC	CASSNTGDSEQYF
TRBV10-2	few	TRBJ1-1	TRBD1	TGCGCCAGCAGTGGCAGGGGGATGAACACTGAAGCTTTCTTT	CASSGRGMNTEAFF
TRBV29-1	-	TRBJ1-4	-	TGCAGCGCCCGACCAGGGCTTGCAACTAATGAAAAACTGTTTTTT	CSARPGLATNEKLFF
TRBV7-8	few	TRBJ1-1	TRBD1	TGTGCCAGCAGCCAGACAGGGTTTGAAGCTTTCTTT	CASSQTGFEAFF
TRBV6-6	-	TRBJ1-6	-	TGTGCCAGCAGTTACAGCGGTGGATCTACAGCTCCCCTCCACTTT	CASSYSGGSTAPLHF
TRBV6-5	once	TRBJ1-2	TRBD1	TGTGCCAGCAGGGGCCCGGGACAGGGCTATGGCTACACCTTC	CASRGPGQGYGYTF
TRBV7-2	once	TRBJ1-5	-	TGTGCCAGCAGCTCCCAAGGGGCGGTAAATCAGCCCCAGCATTTT	CASSSQGAVNQPQHF
TRBV4-2	few	TRBJ2-3	TRBD2	TGTGCCAGCAGCCAAGAGCCTAGCGGAGATACGCAGTATTTT	CASSQEPSGDTQYF
TRBV2	-	TRBJ2-3	TRBD2	TGTGCCAGCAGTGAGGTCGGGGGGGCGGCCGATACGCAGTATTTT	CASSEVGGAADTQYF
TRBV4-3	-	TRBJ2-7	TRBD2	TGCGCCAGCAGCCACGGCATAAGCGGGGGTTTGTCCTACTACGAGCAGTACTTC	CASSHGISGGLSYYEQYF
TRBV5-1	-	TRBJ2-7	TRBD1	TGCGCCAGCAGCCTGATTGGACAGGGTGGCAGATACGAGCAGTACTTC	CASSLIGQGGRYEQYF
TRBV11-2	-	TRBJ2-1	-	TGTGCCAGCAGCTCTCAGAGAGTTGCCAACAATGAGCAGTTCTTC	CASSSQRVANNEQFF
TRBV10-3	-	TRBJ2-7	TRBD1	TGTGCCATCAGTGACCCCAGGGGGTCCTACGAGCAGTACTTC	CAISDPRGSYEQYF
TRBV5-5	-	TRBJ1-1	-	TGTGCCAGCAGTATCTTCCTGAACACTGAAGCTTTCTTT	CASSIFLNTEAFF
TRBV10-3	-	TRBJ1-2	TRBD1	TGTGCCATAGGGACAGCTAACTATGGCTACACCTTC	CAIGTANYGYTF
TRBV11-2	few	TRBJ1-2	TRBD1	TGTGCCAGCAGCTTGGACAGGAACTATGGCTACACCTTC	CASSLDRNYGYTF
TRBV7-8	-	TRBJ2-3	-	TGTGCCAGCAGCGGACGACTAGTTGAATTAGGAGATACGCAGTATTTT	CASSGRLVELGDTQYF